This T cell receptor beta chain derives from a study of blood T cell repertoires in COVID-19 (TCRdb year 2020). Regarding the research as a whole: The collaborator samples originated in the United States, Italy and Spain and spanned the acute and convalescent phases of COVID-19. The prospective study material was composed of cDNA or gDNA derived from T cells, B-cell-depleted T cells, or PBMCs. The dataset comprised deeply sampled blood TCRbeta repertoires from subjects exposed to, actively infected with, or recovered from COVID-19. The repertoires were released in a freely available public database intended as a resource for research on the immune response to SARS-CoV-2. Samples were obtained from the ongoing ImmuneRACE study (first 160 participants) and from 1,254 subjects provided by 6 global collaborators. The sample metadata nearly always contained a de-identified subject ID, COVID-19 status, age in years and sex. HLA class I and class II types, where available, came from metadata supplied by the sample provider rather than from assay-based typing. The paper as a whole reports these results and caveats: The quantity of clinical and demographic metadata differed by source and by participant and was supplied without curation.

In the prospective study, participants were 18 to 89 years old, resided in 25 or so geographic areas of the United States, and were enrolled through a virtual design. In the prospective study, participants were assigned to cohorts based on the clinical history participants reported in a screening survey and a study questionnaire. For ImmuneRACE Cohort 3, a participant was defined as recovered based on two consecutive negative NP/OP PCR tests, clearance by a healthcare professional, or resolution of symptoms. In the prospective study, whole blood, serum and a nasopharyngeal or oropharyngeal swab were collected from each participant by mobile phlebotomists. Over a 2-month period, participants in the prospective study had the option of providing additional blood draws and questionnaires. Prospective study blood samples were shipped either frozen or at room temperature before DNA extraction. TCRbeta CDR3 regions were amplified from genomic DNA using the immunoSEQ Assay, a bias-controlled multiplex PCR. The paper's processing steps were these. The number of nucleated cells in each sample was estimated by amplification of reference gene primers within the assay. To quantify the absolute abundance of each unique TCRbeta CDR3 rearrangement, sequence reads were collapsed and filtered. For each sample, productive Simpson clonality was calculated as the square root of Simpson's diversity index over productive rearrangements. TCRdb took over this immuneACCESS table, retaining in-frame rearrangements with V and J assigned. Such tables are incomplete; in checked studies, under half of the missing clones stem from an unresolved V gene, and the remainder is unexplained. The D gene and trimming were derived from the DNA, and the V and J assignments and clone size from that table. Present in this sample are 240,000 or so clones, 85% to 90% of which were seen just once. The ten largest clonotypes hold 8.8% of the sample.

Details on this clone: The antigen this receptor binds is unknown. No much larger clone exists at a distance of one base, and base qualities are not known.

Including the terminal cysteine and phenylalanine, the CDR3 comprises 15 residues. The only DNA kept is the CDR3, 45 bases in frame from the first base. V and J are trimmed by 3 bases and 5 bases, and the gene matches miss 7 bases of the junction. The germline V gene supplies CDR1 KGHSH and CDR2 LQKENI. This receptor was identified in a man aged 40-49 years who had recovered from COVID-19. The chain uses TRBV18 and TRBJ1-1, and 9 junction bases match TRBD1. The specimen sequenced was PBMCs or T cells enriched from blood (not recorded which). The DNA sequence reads TGTGCCAGCTCACCCATACAGGGGGCGGGGACTGAAGCTTTCTTT. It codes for CASSPIQGAGTEAFF.